This is a list of T cell receptor beta chains from one sample in a study of blood T cell repertoires in COVID-19. Data came from immunoSEQ multiplex PCR; TCRdb stores just in-frame clones and leaves some out. The data contain roughly 350,000 clones, roughly 90% of them singletons. The sequenced sample consisted of peripheral blood. These receptor sequences come from a woman aged 45 to 65 with active or convalescent COVID-19. Both conserved end residues are part of each CDR3. A D gene is named only where the DNA matches it firmly. Only part of the rows carry a size: once, few, many, or a class if the clone is expanded.

DNA,CDR3,size,J,V,D
TGTGCCAGTAGTACCTATTCTACATGGACTAGCGGGGCGTATGAGCAGTACTTC,CASSTYSTWTSGAYEQYF,once,TRBJ2-7,TRBV19,TRBD2
TGTGCCAGCAGCTTAACGGCCACCTACACCGGGGAGCTGTTTTTT,CASSLTATYTGELFF,NA,TRBJ2-2,TRBV7-3,NA
TGTGCCAGCAGTTACTCGGGACAGCGAGTAAATCAGCCCCAGCATTTT,CASSYSGQRVNQPQHF,many,TRBJ1-5,TRBV6-2/TRBV6-3,TRBD1
TGTGCCAGCAGCCAGACTGGCAATACTAGCAAAGGGGAGCTGTTTTTT,CASSQTGNTSKGELFF,NA,TRBJ2-2,TRBV3-1/TRBV3-2,NA
TGTGCCAGTGCAATTAATCGGGGGACAGTCAGGCATTTT,CASAINRGTVRHF,once,TRBJ1-3,TRBV27,TRBD1
TGTGCCAGCAGCTTAGCACAGGGGGTTGAAGCTTTCTTT,CASSLAQGVEAFF,NA,TRBJ1-1,TRBV7-2,TRBD1
TGTGCCAGCAGTTGGGGACTAGCGGGACAAGAGACCCAGTACTTC,CASSWGLAGQETQYF,once,TRBJ2-5,TRBV6-2/TRBV6-3,TRBD2
TGTGCCAGCAGCATCGGGACATATGGCTACACCTTC,CASSIGTYGYTF,NA,TRBJ1-2,TRBV7-9,NA
TGTGCCAGCAGCTTAGTAGACAGGGCGGGAGGCTACACCTTC,CASSLVDRAGGYTF,NA,TRBJ1-2,TRBV7-2,TRBD1
TGTGCCACCCGCGCCGCGGGGGATTACGAGCAGTACTTC,CATRAAGDYEQYF,NA,TRBJ2-7,TRBV10-3,TRBD2
TGTGCCAGCAGCCAGGGCACGAACACTGAAGCTTTCTTT,CASSQGTNTEAFF,NA,TRBJ1-1,TRBV3-1/TRBV3-2,NA
TGTGCCACCAGCAGTAGAGGGGGGGCGACCTACGAGCAGTACTTC,CATSSRGGATYEQYF,NA,TRBJ2-7,TRBV15,NA
TGTGCCAGCAGCCGTACAGGGGGCGCAGGGAATGAGCAGTTCTTC,CASSRTGGAGNEQFF,NA,TRBJ2-1,TRBV7-2,TRBD1
TGTGCCAGCAGTTACTCCCCAGGGCCGAGCGGAAACACCATATATTTT,CASSYSPGPSGNTIYF,NA,TRBJ1-3,TRBV6-5,NA
TGTGCTAGTGGCCCCAACAATGAGCAGTTCTTC,CASGPNNEQFF,NA,TRBJ2-1,TRBV12-5,NA
TGTGCCAGCAGTCTGGGACAGGGACTTGAGCAGTTCTTC,CASSLGQGLEQFF,NA,TRBJ2-1,TRBV28,TRBD1